Below are 30 T cell receptor beta chains sequenced from a single sample in a study of blood T cell repertoires in COVID-19. Profiling relied on immunoSEQ multiplex PCR, and the TCRdb table lists in-frame clones only, not all of them. This table has 450,000 to 600,000 clones, around 90% appearing once. Sequencing was carried out using PBMCs or T cells enriched from blood (not recorded which). These receptors all stem from a woman aged 18 to 35 who had recovered from COVID-19.

To note about this clone: A much larger clone lies a single base off, so this may be a read error. This chain connects TRBV12-3 or TRBV12-4 to TRBJ1-1; D call uncertain. Trimming took 3 bases from V and 1 from J, leaving 3 bases between them. This CDR3 region has 12 residues. The chain's CDR3 is CASSFWNTEAFF. The CDR3 DNA follows: TGTGCCAGCAGTTTCTGGAACACTGAAGCTTTCTTT.

This chain uses TRBV7-8 with TRBJ1-1; the D gene is possibly TRBD1 (5 bases). The V gene lost 2 bases and the J gene lost 11 bases, with 15 bases spanning the gap. The CDR3 extends over 13 amino acids. CDR1 and CDR2 (germline): SGHVS, FQNEAQ. The CDR3 loop is CASSLSGDGEAFF. CDR3 sequence (DNA): TGTGCCAGCAGCTTATCGGGGGACGGGGAGGCTTTCTTT. The whole variable domain, filled in from reference TRBV7-8 and TRBJ1-1, reads GAGVSQSPRYKVAKRGQDVALRCDPISGHVSLFWYQQALGQGPEFLTYFQNEAQLDKSGLPSDRFFAERPEGSVSTLKIQRTQQEDSAVYLCASSLSGDGEAFFGQGTRLTVV.

The chain employs TRBV6-1 and TRBJ1-2, with 9 nucleotides matching TRBD1. Germline CDR1 reads MNHNS; CDR2 reads SASEGT. V gave up 0 bases and J gave up 4 bases; unmatched junction bases: 3. The CDR3 loop spans 15 amino acids. CDR3 nucleotide sequence: TGTGCCAGCAGTGAAGCAGCGACAGGGGGCTATGGCTACACCTTC. Its translation: CASSEAATGGYGYTF.

The genes are TRBV6-6 and TRBJ2-1; no reliable D call. There are 13 residues in the CDR3. Germline CDR1 reads MNHNY; CDR2 reads SVGAGI (reference sequence). Trimming removed 7 bases at V and 9 bases at J, with 16 bases between. CDR3 amino acids: CASTRLEAPEQFF. The CDR3 coding sequence is TGTGCCAGCACCCGACTCGAGGCCCCTGAGCAGTTCTTC.

This chain joins TRBV18 and TRBJ2-1, with 8 nucleotides matching TRBD2. Germline assignment: CDR1 KGHSH and CDR2 LQKENI. The CDR3 runs 16 residues. The V segment lost 6 bases and the J segment 6 bases; nucleotides outside the gene matches: 13. The CDR3 sequence: CASSPTRGGQSNEQFF. The CDR3 DNA reads TGTGCCAGCTCCCCGACACGGGGGGGCCAATCCAATGAGCAGTTCTTC.

The chain carries TRBV4-1 and TRBJ2-5; perhaps TRBD1 as D (5 bases). The CDR3 extends over 14 amino acids. The V end was cut by 4 bases, the J end by 1 base, with 10 bases between. Germline V gene sequence: CDR1 MGHRA, CDR2 YSYEKL. CDR3 sequence reads: CASSLRQPQETQYF. The CDR3, as DNA: TGCGCCAGCAGCCTAAGACAGCCCCAAGAGACCCAGTACTTC.

The chain combines TRBV6-1 with TRBJ1-1; D not resolved. Per the germline V gene, CDR1 is MNHNS and CDR2 is SASEGT. V was shortened by 1 base and J by 3 bases, with 9 bases between the two germline ends. This CDR3 contains 14 residues. CDR3 protein: CASSEDPGDTEAFF. The DNA of the CDR3 is TGTGCCAGCAGTGAAGATCCAGGTGACACTGAAGCTTTCTTT.

The V gene is TRBV5-4, the J gene TRBJ1-1; D unclear. V was shortened by 0 bases and J by 1 base, with 7 bases between the two germline ends. Germline values: CDR1 SGHNT, CDR2 YYREEE (reference sequence). The CDR3 is 14 amino acids. Here the CDR3 DNA reads TGTGCCAGCAGCTTGGATATCTCGAACACTGAAGCTTTCTTT. Protein: CASSLDISNTEAFF.

This clone came up once. V is TRBV29-1 and J is TRBJ2-5, with D perhaps TRBD1 (6 bases). This CDR3 spans 15 amino acids. CDR1 is SQVTM and CDR2 is ANQGSEA in the germline V gene. The germline V and J ends were trimmed by 4 bases and 1 base, with 16 bases remaining between them. The CDR3 bases are TGCAGCGTTGCCCTTTGGGGACAAGCCCAAGAGACCCAGTACTTC. This codes for CSVALWGQAQETQYF.

J is TRBJ1-5 and V is TRBV30, with a tentative D call TRBD1 (6 bases). Trimming removed 2 bases at V and 4 bases at J, with 12 bases between. Germline V lookup: CDR1 GTSNPN, CDR2 SVGIG (reference sequence). CDR3 length: 14 amino acids. The CDR3 nucleotides are TGTGCCTGGAGTAGGGGGACGGAGAATCAGCCCCAGCATTTT. Translating it yields CAWSRGTENQPQHF. The full variable domain, its missing parts supplied by reference TRBV30 and TRBJ1-5, is SQTIHQWPATLVQPVGSPLSLECTVEGTSNPNLYWYRQAAGRGLQLLFYSVGIGQISSEVPQNLSASRPQDRQFILSSKKLLLSDSGFYLCAWSRGTENQPQHFGDGTRLSIL.

The V call is TRBV19, the J call TRBJ2-3, with D perhaps matching TRBD2 (6 bases). Germline V gene data show CDR1 as LNHDA and CDR2 as SQIVND (reference sequence). Between the trimmed V and J ends, which lost 3 bases and 5 bases, there was a span of 18 bases. This CDR3 is 16 amino acids long. CDR3 DNA: TGTGCCAGTAGTATCTTGGTCCCGGGGGAAGGAGATACGCAGTATTTT. Protein product: CASSILVPGEGDTQYF.

The V and J genes are TRBV23-1 and TRBJ2-2; weak D call: TRBD2 (6 bases). TRBV23-1 is noted as an ORF with a role that remains uncertain. V was shortened by 4 bases and J by 9 bases, with 12 bases between the two germline ends. The CDR3 length is 13 residues. DNA for the CDR3: TGCGCCAGCAGTCCTGGGGGGAACCGGGAGCTGTTTTTT. Residues: CASSPGGNRELFF.

This clone was seen once. The J gene is TRBJ2-1, the V gene TRBV27, with TRBD2 matching over 11 bases. This CDR3 comprises 15 residues. V shed 5 bases and J 6 bases; nucleotides not matched to a gene: 6. Germline CDR1 is MNHEY and CDR2 is SMNVEV (reference sequence). The CDR3 region is CASSMQGTSGNEQFF. As DNA, the CDR3 is TGTGCCAGCAGTATGCAGGGGACTAGCGGCAATGAGCAGTTCTTC.

V and J are TRBV2 and TRBJ1-5, with a possible D match to TRBD1 (5 bases). Trimming took off 3 bases at V and 7 bases at J, with 16 bases between the two ends. Germline V gene data show CDR1 as SNHLY and CDR2 as FYNNEI. The CDR3 sequence is 15 residues long. The CDR3, as DNA: TGTGCCAGCAGTGAGGGGGGGACCTTGGGGCAGCCCCAGCATTTT. Its protein product is CASSEGGTLGQPQHF.

The chain uses TRBV10-3 and TRBJ1-5, with TRBD1 identical over 8 bases. The CDR3 length is 13 residues. The germline V gene has CDR1 ENHRY and CDR2 SYGVKD. V lost 11 bases and J lost 5; bases outside the gene matches: 8. The CDR3 DNA is TGTGCCTCACAGGGGGTAGGTTATCAGCCCCAGCATTTT. Translated: CASQGVGYQPQHF.

This CDR3 reads CASSRSGGQETQYF. CDR3 nucleotide sequence: TGTGCCAGCAGCCGTTCGGGGGGGCAAGAGACCCAGTACTTC. The chain uses TRBV7-9 and TRBJ2-5; 8 bases fit TRBD2. This CDR3 has 14 residues. The junction had 4 bases not matched to a gene; V was cut back by 5 bases and J by 2 bases. CDR1 and CDR2 (germline): SEHNR, FQNEAQ (reference sequence).

The chain combines TRBV10-3 with TRBJ2-1; 10 bases line up with TRBD2. Germline values: CDR1 ENHRY, CDR2 SYGVKD. The CDR3 is made up of 16 amino acids. Losses at the gene ends were 1 base for V and 4 bases for J; bases not matched to a gene: 4. The CDR3 coding sequence is TGTGCCATCAGTGAGTATCTAGCGGGGGAGTACAATGAGCAGTTCTTC. It translates to CAISEYLAGEYNEQFF.

The chain recombines TRBV5-8 with TRBJ2-7; D is possibly TRBD1 (6 bases). The germline V gene has CDR1 SGHTS and CDR2 YDEGEE. The CDR3 is 13 residues long. V was trimmed by 7 bases and J by 2 bases, leaving 13 bases between them. CDR3 loop: CASWSGQTYEQYF. As DNA, the CDR3 is TGTGCCAGCTGGTCCGGACAGACCTACGAGCAGTACTTC.

Concerning this clone itself: This sample also contains other DNA sequences that code for the same CDR3. The genes are TRBV9 and TRBJ1-1; D not certain. V was clipped by 4 bases and J by 3 bases, with 13 bases between them. Germline CDR1 reads SGDLS; CDR2 reads YYNGEE. CDR3 length: 14 amino acids. CDR3 amino acids: CASSFTPGDTEAFF. CDR3 nucleotide sequence: TGTGCCAGCAGCTTTACCCCCGGGGACACTGAAGCTTTCTTT.

The CDR3 region is CATSREPREGGYTF. CDR3 DNA sequence: TGTGCCACCAGCAGAGAGCCCAGGGAGGGCGGCTACACCTTC. This chain uses TRBV15 with TRBJ1-2, with D maybe TRBD1 (5 bases). The V end was cut by 0 bases, the J end by 8 bases, with 13 bases between. The CDR3 loop spans 14 amino acids. CDR1 is LNHNV, CDR2 YYDKDF, per germline (reference sequence).

The CDR3 loop reads CASSQVTGAKLFF. The CDR3 bases are TGTGCCAGCAGCCAGGTGACAGGCGCAAAACTGTTTTTT. The rearrangement links TRBV11-2 to TRBJ1-4; D is possibly TRBD1 (6 bases). Germline CDR1 is SGHAT and CDR2 is FQNNGV. With 5 bases removed from V and 10 bases from J, the gap between germline ends came to 14 bases. The CDR3 sequence is 13 residues long.

This sequence joins TRBV5-1 and TRBJ1-3, with D hard to call. CDR3 length equals 15 residues. Germline V gene lookup returns CDR1 SGHRS and CDR2 YFSETQ. The V end lost 1 base, the J end lost 0 bases, and 8 bases lay between the germline ends. CDR3 in amino acids: CASSLPASSGNTIYF. The CDR3 DNA sequence: TGCGCCAGCAGCTTGCCAGCGAGCTCTGGAAACACCATATATTTT.

The genes are TRBV19 and TRBJ1-4; no reliable D call. V was shortened by 5 bases and J by 2 bases, with 3 bases between the two germline ends. This CDR3 has 12 amino acids. Germline V CDR1 and CDR2: LNHDA, SQIVND (reference sequence). CDR3 bases: TGTGCCAGTAGTCAGACTAATGAAAAACTGTTTTTT. Translation gives CASSQTNEKLFF.

This CDR3 reads CATLFRTSGGARAKNIQYF. DNA for the CDR3: TGCGCCACGCTCTTTCGGACTAGCGGGGGGGCTAGGGCCAAAAACATTCAGTACTTC. J is TRBJ2-4 and V is TRBV10-1, with TRBD2 matching 15 bases. The CDR3 is 19 residues long. Germline lookup yields CDR1 WNHNN and CDR2 SYGVQD (reference sequence). J gave up 1 base and V 10 bases, and 14 bases lay outside the gene matches.

The chain is built from TRBV7-8 and TRBJ1-6; no firm D call. V was clipped by 3 bases and J by 5 bases, with 8 bases between them. From germline, CDR1 is SGHVS and CDR2 FQNEAQ. This CDR3 is 14 amino acids long. The CDR3 coding sequence is TGTGCCAGCAGCTTGGGCGGGAATAATTCACCCCTCCACTTT. It yields the protein CASSLGGNNSPLHF. Combining the CDR3 with reference TRBV7-8 and TRBJ1-6 gives the whole variable domain GAGVSQSPRYKVAKRGQDVALRCDPISGHVSLFWYQQALGQGPEFLTYFQNEAQLDKSGLPSDRFFAERPEGSVSTLKIQRTQQEDSAVYLCASSLGGNNSPLHFGNGTRLTVT.

The chain joins TRBV3-1 (or the pseudogene TRBV3-2) to TRBJ2-7; 8 bases are a match to TRBD1. This CDR3 region has 15 residues. Germline loops: CDR1 LGHDT, CDR2 YNNKEL (reference sequence). The V segment lost 2 bases and the J segment 3 bases; nucleotides outside the gene matches: 6. The CDR3 bases are TGTGCCAGCAGCCAAAGACAGGGGACCCTCTACGAGCAGTACTTC. This sequence encodes CASSQRQGTLYEQYF.

The CDR3 coding sequence is TGTGCCAGCAGCGTAGGGCAGGGAAGGACGGCGAACACTGAAGCTTTCTTT. Its protein is CASSVGQGRTANTEAFF. The V gene is TRBV9, the J gene TRBJ1-1; D is possibly TRBD1 (5 bases). The CDR3 totals 17 residues. Trimming cost V 0 bases and J 1 base, with 16 bases left between them. Germline CDR1 and CDR2: SGDLS and YYNGEE. The full variable domain, completed using reference TRBV9 and TRBJ1-1, is DSGVTQTPKHLITATGQRVTLRCSPRSGDLSVYWYQQSLDQGLQFLIQYYNGEERAKGNILERFSAQQFPDLHSELNLSSLELGDSALYFCASSVGQGRTANTEAFFGQGTRLTVV.

This rearrangement joins TRBV19 to TRBJ2-7; the D gene is possibly TRBD2 (7 bases). The CDR3 totals 17 residues. Germline V gives CDR1 LNHDA, CDR2 SQIVND (reference sequence). With 5 bases removed from V and 0 bases from J, the gap between germline ends came to 20 bases. The CDR3 DNA reads TGTGCCAGTAGTTCTTCTCGGACTAGGGGGAGCTCCTACGAGCAGTACTTC. Translated, it gives CASSSSRTRGSSYEQYF.

The chain recombines TRBV11-3 with TRBJ2-7, with 10 bases that match TRBD1. Trimming at V came to 3 bases and at J to 5 bases, leaving 4 bases not matched to a gene. Germline CDR1 is SGHNT and CDR2 is YENEEA. The CDR3 length is 14 residues. DNA for the CDR3: TGTGCCAGCAGCTTGGGACAGGGGACTGACGAGCAGTACTTC. Amino acids: CASSLGQGTDEQYF. Full variable domain (missing parts from reference TRBV11-3 and TRBJ2-7): EAGVVQSPRYKIIEKKQPVAFWCNPISGHNTLYWYLQNLGQGPELLIRYENEEAVDDSQLPKDRFSAERLKGVDSTLKIQPAELGDSAVYLCASSLGQGTDEQYFGPGTRLTVT.

The gene calls are TRBV11-2 and TRBJ1-2, with 8 nucleotides matching TRBD1. The germline V gene encodes CDR1 SGHAT and CDR2 FQNNGV. J lost 4 bases, V lost 1 base, and 2 bases had no gene match. The CDR3 length is 14 residues. The CDR3 bases are TGTGCCAGCAGCTTAGCACAGGGGGGCTATGGCTACACCTTC. As protein: CASSLAQGGYGYTF. Together with reference TRBV11-2 and TRBJ1-2, the CDR3 gives the full variable domain: EAGVAQSPRYKIIEKRQSVAFWCNPISGHATLYWYQQILGQGPKLLIQFQNNGVVDDSQLPKDRFSAERLKGVDSTLKIQPAKLEDSAVYLCASSLAQGGYGYTFGSGTRLTVV.